The 2 T cell receptor beta chains presented below share a single source sample, sequenced in a study of blood T cell repertoires in COVID-19. This table comes from immunoSEQ multiplex PCR, and its TCRdb copy is limited to in-frame clones, with some not included. This repertoire shows around 300,000 clones, around 87% found once; its top ten account for about 5.2%. Sequenced input: PBMCs or T cells enriched from blood (not recorded which). Receptors originate from a woman in her 30s who had recovered from COVID-19.

The gene calls are TRBV7-2 and TRBJ1-2; 8 nucleotides align to TRBD1. Looked up from germline, CDR1 is SGHTA and CDR2 is FQGNSA. Trimming at V came to 3 bases and at J to 6 bases, leaving 12 bases not matched to a gene. The CDR3 extends over 16 amino acids. CDR3 in amino acids: CASSFRLDRGGDGYTF. The CDR3 DNA reads TGTGCCAGCAGCTTTCGACTCGACAGGGGTGGGGATGGCTACACCTTC.

About this clone: Other nucleotide sequences in the sample specify the same CDR3. The chain carries TRBV2 and TRBJ1-5; 7 bases are a match to TRBD1. V lost 5 bases to trimming and J lost 4 bases; unmatched junction nucleotides: 5. This CDR3 is built from 14 residues. From germline, CDR1 is SNHLY and CDR2 FYNNEI. The CDR3 protein is CASSYSGGNQPQHF. CDR3 nucleotide sequence: TGTGCCAGCAGTTATTCAGGGGGGAATCAGCCCCAGCATTTT.